The rows below give T cell receptor beta chains drawn from one sample of a study of OX40 agonist ivuxolimab in advanced cancers. Sequenced by immunoSEQ multiplex PCR; TCRdb stores in-frame clones only, minus some. The sample lists about 120,000 clones; around 87% were seen once. Source: CD4+ or CD8+ T cells sorted from blood, taken in a trial of the OX40 agonist ivuxolimab. These receptors were taken from an adult with an advanced solid tumor such as melanoma, head and neck, liver or kidney cancer. CDR3s include the opening cysteine and the closing phenylalanine or tryptophan. The order of the fields is V gene, J gene, CDR3 protein.

TRBV7-2	TRBJ2-3	CASTLGGGTDTQYF
TRBV30	TRBJ1-3	CAWGSGNTIYF
TRBV7-9	TRBJ2-7	CASSLSGTGGHEQYF
TRBV19	TRBJ1-5	CASSMEGAKQPQHF
TRBV7-9	TRBJ2-5	CASSPQAGQETQYF
TRBV7-2	TRBJ2-3	CASSESLGRASTDTQYF
TRBV6-4	TRBJ2-7	CASSSPRDRPYYEQYF
TRBV7-7	TRBJ1-4	CASSSADSFGEKLFF
TRBV9	TRBJ2-1	CASSVLAGGLNEQFF
TRBV29-1	TRBJ2-7	CSVEDGGYYEQYF
TRBV28	TRBJ2-7	CASSHRGFSYEQYF
TRBV27	TRBJ2-7	CASSLYTGYEQYF
TRBV7-9	TRBJ1-2	CASSFRGQPYGYTF
TRBV30	TRBJ2-3	CAWRISGSTDTQYF
TRBV9	TRBJ1-1	CASTSGGDTEAFF
TRBV19	TRBJ1-1	CASSFRREYTEAFF
TRBV10-3	TRBJ2-7	CAISESRSSYEQYF
TRBV5-4	TRBJ2-3	CASSYGGDSTDTQYF
TRBV11-1	TRBJ2-1	CASSFVGAGDYNEQFF
TRBV5-6	TRBJ1-4	CASSLGGAGEKLFF
TRBV7-2	TRBJ1-4	CASSRLGRPPNEKLFF
TRBV6-1	TRBJ2-7	CASVRDRAEQYF
TRBV29-1	TRBJ2-5	CSVEGYQETQYF
TRBV30	TRBJ2-6	CAWRVAGANVLTF